This TCR beta chain was sequenced during a study of blood T cell repertoires in COVID-19. Overall study: The samples span acute and convalescent COVID-19 from the United States, Italy and Spain. PBMCs, B-cell-depleted T cells, or T cells provided the cDNA or gDNA that made up the material.

Original handling: Reference gene primer amplification yielded estimated nucleated cell counts. Using immunoSEQ multiplex PCR, the repertoire was profiled, and TCRdb retains in-frame clones only, with some absent. That table supplies the V and J calls and clone size; D and trimming were determined from the DNA. The table has fewer than 65,000 clones, 91% seen once; the top ten hold 3% to 3.5%. Between the trimmed V and J ends, which lost 2 bases and 4 bases, there was a span of 15 bases. CDR1 is MNHEY and CDR2 is SVGEGT in the germline V gene. This CDR3 has 17 amino acids. The clonotype originates from a man aged 50 or older with acute or convalescent COVID-19. This sequence joins TRBV6-2 or TRBV6-3 and TRBJ2-6, with D maybe TRBD1 (5 bases). Sequences were obtained from peripheral blood. CDR3 sequence: CASSYPFRTPGANVLTF. The CDR3 coding sequence is TGTGCCAGCAGTTACCCTTTTAGGACACCAGGGGCCAACGTCCTGACTTTC.